The T cell receptor beta chain under discussion was sequenced for a study of Ad26.COV2.S vaccination and SARS-CoV-2 variants. Study overall: The vaccine Ad26.COV2.S was put into the muscle once, or twice with 56 days between.

As to treatment: around 19 received Ad26.COV2.S at low or high dose, single or two shots; roughly five received placebo; per-sample allocation not given. All samples were drawn on day 63, counting from the first vaccine or placebo injection. This adult donor, from Boston, was 18-55 years old. Note on this clone: As yet, its antigen is unknown.

Trimming removed 7 bases from V and 6 bases from J; junction bases left unmatched: 7. The V gene's germline CDR1 is MNHEY and CDR2 SVGAGI. This CDR3 is built from 14 residues. Sequenced by immunoSEQ multiplex PCR; TCRdb stores in-frame clones only, minus some. This table has 350,000 to 450,000 clones, about 88% appearing once. Findings and caveats of the study: Breadth of non-spike TCRs did not differ between vaccinees and placebo recipients. Estimates derived from TCR breadth and depth analyses may have underestimated total T cell responses.

Sequenced here: peripheral blood, sampled in a trial of Ad26.COV2.S vaccine versus placebo. The chain uses TRBV6-5 and TRBJ2-2; 8 nucleotides match TRBD2. This TCR came from a person aged 18-60 years who received the Ad26.COV2.S COVID-19 vaccine or a placebo. The CDR3 region has the DNA TGTGCCAGCACGGGGACTAGGGGTTCCGGGGAGCTGTTTTTT. Its translation is CASTGTRGSGELFF.